Each of the 7 T cell receptor beta chains below was sequenced from the same sample in a study of CD4 T cells in relation to SARS-CoV-2 and coronaviruses. The table came from immunoSEQ multiplex PCR; TCRdb's copy has only in-frame clones and leaves some out. The sample yields tens of thousands of clones, about nine tenths seen once. The unexposed donors gave CD4+ T cells in 2011-2018, prior to COVID-19. Sequencing was done on a sample of memory CD4+ T cells from PBMCs. Receptors were obtained from a human donor in good health.

The CDR3 DNA follows: TGTGCCAGCACCAGAGGGAGGGAAAGCTCCTACAATGAGCAGTTCTTC. Its translation is CASTRGRESSYNEQFF. The gene calls are TRBV7-9 and TRBJ2-1, with 7 bases matching TRBD2. V trimming: 7 bases; J trimming: 0 bases; junction bases outside the gene matches: 9. The CDR3 has 16 residues. CDR1 is SEHNR and CDR2 is FQNEAQ in the germline V gene (reference sequence).

The chain joins TRBV28 to TRBJ2-3, with 8 bases aligning to TRBD1. The CDR3 consists of 15 residues. V gave up 6 bases and J gave up 3 bases; unmatched junction bases: 8. The V gene's germline CDR1 is MDHEN and CDR2 SYDVKM. The CDR3 region is CASSGQGSATDTQYF. As DNA, the CDR3 is TGTGCCAGCAGCGGACAGGGTTCAGCGACAGATACGCAGTATTTT.

This clone was seen just once. J is TRBJ1-5 and V is TRBV27; the D is unclear. The CDR3 length is 16 residues. V gave up 8 bases and J gave up 5 bases, with 22 bases separating them. Germline V lookup: CDR1 MNHEY, CDR2 SMNVEV (reference sequence). In DNA form, the CDR3 reads TGTGCCAGCTCGGCGATCGTTGGGAGAGGCGATCAGCCCCAGCATTTT. It encodes CASSAIVGRGDQPQHF.

This rearrangement joins TRBV19 to TRBJ1-1; 9 bases fit TRBD1. Germline values: CDR1 LNHDA, CDR2 SQIVND (reference sequence). Germline trimming cut 5 bases from V and 3 bases from J; bases unmatched to any gene: 4. The CDR3 loop spans 14 amino acids. The CDR3 coding sequence is TGTGCCAGTAGTCTGGACAGGGGCTACACTGAAGCTTTCTTT. Protein: CASSLDRGYTEAFF.

The chain employs TRBV28 and TRBJ2-7; D is perhaps TRBD1 (6 bases). CDR1 and CDR2 (germline): MDHEN, SYDVKM. With 6 bases removed from V and 3 bases from J, the gap between germline ends came to 12 bases. The CDR3 consists of 13 residues. The CDR3 DNA reads TGTGCCAGCAGGTCAGGACAGTACTACGAGCAGTACTTC. This translates into CASRSGQYYEQYF.

The chain has TRBV24-1 and TRBJ2-2; 8 bases are a match to TRBD1. Germline CDR1 reads KGHDR; CDR2 reads SFDVKD. Trimming removed 3 bases from V and 6 bases from J; junction bases left unmatched: 5. The CDR3 sequence is 15 residues long. In DNA, the CDR3 is TGTGCCACCAGTGATCCGGGACAGGCCTCCGGGGAGCTGTTTTTT. Translating gives CATSDPGQASGELFF.

This chain connects TRBV5-1 to TRBJ2-5, with 15 bases aligning to TRBD2. The J segment lost 1 base and the V segment lost 4 bases, leaving 5 bases of the junction unmatched. CDR3 length equals 17 residues. The V gene's germline CDR1 is SGHRS and CDR2 YFSETQ. As DNA, the CDR3 is TGCGCCAGCAGCCCGGGACTAGCGGGAGGACCCCAAGAGACCCAGTACTTC. Protein sequence: CASSPGLAGGPQETQYF.